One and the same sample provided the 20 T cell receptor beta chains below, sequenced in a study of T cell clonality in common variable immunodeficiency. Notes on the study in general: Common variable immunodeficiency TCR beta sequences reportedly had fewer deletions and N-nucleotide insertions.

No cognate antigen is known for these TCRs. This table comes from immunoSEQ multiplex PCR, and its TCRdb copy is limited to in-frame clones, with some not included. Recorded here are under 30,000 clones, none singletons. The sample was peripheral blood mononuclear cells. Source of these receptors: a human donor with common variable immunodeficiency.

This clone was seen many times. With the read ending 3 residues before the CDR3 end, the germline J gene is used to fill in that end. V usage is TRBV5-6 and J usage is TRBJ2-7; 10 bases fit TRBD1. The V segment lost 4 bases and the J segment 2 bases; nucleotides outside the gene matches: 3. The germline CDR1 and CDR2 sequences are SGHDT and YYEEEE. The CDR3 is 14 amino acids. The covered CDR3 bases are TGTGCCAGCAGCCTAGGACAGGGGGCCTACGAG. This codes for CASSLGQGAYE. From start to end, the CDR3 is CASSLGQGAYEQYF.

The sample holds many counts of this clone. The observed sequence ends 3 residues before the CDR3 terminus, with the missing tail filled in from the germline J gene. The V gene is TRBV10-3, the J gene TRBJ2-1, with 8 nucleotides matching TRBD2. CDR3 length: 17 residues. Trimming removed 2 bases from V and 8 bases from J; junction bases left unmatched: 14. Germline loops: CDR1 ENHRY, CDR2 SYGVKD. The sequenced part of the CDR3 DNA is TGTGCCATCAGTGAGGGGATGGGGGCTAGCGGGTATTATGAG. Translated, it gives CAISEGMGASGYYE. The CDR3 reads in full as CAISEGMGASGYYEQFF.

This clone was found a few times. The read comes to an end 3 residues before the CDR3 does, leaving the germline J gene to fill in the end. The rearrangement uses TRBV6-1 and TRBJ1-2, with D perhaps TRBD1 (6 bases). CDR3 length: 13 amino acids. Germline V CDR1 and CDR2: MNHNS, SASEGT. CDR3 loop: CASSAGGGVGYTF. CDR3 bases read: TGTGCCAGCAGTGCAGGTGGGGGCGTAGGC.

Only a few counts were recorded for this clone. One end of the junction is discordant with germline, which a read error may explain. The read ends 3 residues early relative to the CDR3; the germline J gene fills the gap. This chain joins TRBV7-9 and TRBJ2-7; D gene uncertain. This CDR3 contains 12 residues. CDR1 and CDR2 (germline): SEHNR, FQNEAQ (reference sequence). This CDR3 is CSSSHDTYEQYF. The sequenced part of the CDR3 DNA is TGTTCCAGCAGCCACGACACATACGAG. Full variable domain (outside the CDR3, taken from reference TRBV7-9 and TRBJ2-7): DTGVSQNPRHKITKRGQNVTFRCDPISEHNRLYWYRQTLGQGPEFLTYFQNEAQLEKSRLLSDRFSAERPKGSFSTLEIQRTEQGDSAMYLCSSSHDTYEQYFGPGTRLTVT.

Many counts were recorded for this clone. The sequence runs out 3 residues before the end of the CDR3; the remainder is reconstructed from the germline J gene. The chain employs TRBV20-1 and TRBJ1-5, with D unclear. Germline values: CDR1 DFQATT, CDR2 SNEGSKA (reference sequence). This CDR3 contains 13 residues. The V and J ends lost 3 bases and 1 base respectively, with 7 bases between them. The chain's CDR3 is CSARRQSNQPQHF. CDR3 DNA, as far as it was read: TGCAGTGCTAGGAGGCAGAGCAATCAGCCC.

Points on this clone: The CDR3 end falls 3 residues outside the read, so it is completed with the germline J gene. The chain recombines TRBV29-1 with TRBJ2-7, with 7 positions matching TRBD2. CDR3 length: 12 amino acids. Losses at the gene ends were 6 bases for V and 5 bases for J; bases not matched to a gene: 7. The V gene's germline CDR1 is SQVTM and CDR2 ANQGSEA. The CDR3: CSVSRGGHEQYF. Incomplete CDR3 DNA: TGCAGCGTGAGTCGCGGGGGTCACGAG.

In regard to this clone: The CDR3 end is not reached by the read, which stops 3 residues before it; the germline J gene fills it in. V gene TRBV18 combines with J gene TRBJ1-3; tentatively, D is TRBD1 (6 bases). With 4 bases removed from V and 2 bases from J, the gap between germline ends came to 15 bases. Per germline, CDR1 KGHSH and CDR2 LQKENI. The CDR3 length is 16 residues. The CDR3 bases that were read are TGTGCCAGCTCACAAACCTCAGGGGCCCCTGGAAACACC. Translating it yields CASSQTSGAPGNT. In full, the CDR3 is CASSQTSGAPGNTIYF.

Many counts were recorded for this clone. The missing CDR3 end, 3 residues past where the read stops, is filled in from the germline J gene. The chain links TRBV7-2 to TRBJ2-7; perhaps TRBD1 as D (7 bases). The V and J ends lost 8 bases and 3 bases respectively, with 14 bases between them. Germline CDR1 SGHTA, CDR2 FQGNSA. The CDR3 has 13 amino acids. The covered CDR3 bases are TGTGCCAGCGGAGGGGGCAACCTCTACGAG. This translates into CASGGGNLYE. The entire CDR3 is CASGGGNLYEQYF.

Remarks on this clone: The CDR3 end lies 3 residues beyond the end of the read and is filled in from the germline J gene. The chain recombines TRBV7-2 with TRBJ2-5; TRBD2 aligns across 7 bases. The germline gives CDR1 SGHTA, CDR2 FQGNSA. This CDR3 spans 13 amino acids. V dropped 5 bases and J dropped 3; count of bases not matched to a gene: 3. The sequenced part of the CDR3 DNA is TGTGCCAGCAGCCAAGGACTAGAAGAGACC. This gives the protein CASSQGLEET. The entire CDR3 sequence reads CASSQGLEETQYF.

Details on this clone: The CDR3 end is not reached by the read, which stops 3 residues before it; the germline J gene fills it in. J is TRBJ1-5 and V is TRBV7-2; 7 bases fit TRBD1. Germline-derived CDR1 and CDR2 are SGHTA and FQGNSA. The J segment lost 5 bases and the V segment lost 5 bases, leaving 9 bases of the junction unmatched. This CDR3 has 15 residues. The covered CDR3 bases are TGTGCCAGCAGCACCCGGACAGGACTCCATCAGCCC. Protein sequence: CASSTRTGLHQP. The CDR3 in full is CASSTRTGLHQPQHF.

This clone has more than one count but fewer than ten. CDR3 sequence reads: CASSIEGLAGEQYF. Incomplete CDR3 DNA: TGTGCCAGTAGTATAGAGGGACTAGCGGGCGAG. The chain joins TRBV19 to TRBJ2-7, with TRBD2 matching 12 bases. From the germline J gene comes the end of the CDR3, since the read stops 3 residues before it. There are 14 residues in the CDR3. V was clipped by 0 bases and J by 6 bases; unmatched bases: 0. The V gene's germline CDR1 is LNHDA and CDR2 SQIVND (reference sequence).

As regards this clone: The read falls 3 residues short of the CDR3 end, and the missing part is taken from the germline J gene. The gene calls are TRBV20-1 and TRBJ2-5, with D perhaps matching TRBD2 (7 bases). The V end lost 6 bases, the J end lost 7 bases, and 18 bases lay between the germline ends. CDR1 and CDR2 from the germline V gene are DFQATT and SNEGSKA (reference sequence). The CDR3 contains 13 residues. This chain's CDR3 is CSAKTGGPATQYF. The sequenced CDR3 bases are TGCAGTGCCAAGACGGGGGGCCCGGCGACC.

The CDR3 loop reads CASTGGANTGELFF. The CDR3 bases that were read are TGTGCCAGTACCGGGGGGGCGAACACCGGGGAG. The gene calls are TRBV19 and TRBJ2-2; TRBD2 matches at 8 bases. The sequenced fragment ends 3 residues before the CDR3 boundary, so the rest is inferred from the germline J gene. This CDR3 is built from 14 residues. V trimming: 7 bases; J trimming: 0 bases; junction bases outside the gene matches: 1. Germline lookup yields CDR1 LNHDA and CDR2 SQIVND (reference sequence). Supplemented by reference TRBV19 and TRBJ2-2, the full variable domain reads DGGITQSPKYLFRKEGQNVTLSCEQNLNHDAMYWYRQDPGQGLRLIYYSQIVNDFQKGDIAEGYSVSREKKESFPLTVTSAQKNPTAFYLCASTGGANTGELFFGEGSRLTVL.

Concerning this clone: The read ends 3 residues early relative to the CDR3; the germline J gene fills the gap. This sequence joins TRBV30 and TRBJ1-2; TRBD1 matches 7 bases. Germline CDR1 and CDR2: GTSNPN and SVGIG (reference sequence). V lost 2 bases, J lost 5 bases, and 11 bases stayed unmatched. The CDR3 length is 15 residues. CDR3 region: CAWSRVQGEGYGYTF. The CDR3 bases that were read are TGTGCCTGGAGTCGTGTCCAGGGGGAAGGATATGGC.

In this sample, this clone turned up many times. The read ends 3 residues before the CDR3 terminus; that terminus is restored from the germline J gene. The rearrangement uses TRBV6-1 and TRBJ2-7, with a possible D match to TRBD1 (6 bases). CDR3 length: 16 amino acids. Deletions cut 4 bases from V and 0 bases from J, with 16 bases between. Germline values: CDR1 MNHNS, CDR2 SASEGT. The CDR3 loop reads CASSGWGQSSSYEQYF. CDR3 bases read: TGTGCCAGCAGTGGGTGGGGGCAGTCGAGCTCCTACGAG.

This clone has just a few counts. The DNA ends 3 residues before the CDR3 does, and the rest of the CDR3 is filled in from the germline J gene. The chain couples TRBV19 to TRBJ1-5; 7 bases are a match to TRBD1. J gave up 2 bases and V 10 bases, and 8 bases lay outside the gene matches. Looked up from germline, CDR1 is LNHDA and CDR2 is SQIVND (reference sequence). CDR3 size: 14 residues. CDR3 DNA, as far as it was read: TGTGCCACGAGGGAGGGGGCGGGCAATCAGCCC. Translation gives CATREGAGNQP. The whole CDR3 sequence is CATREGAGNQPQHF.

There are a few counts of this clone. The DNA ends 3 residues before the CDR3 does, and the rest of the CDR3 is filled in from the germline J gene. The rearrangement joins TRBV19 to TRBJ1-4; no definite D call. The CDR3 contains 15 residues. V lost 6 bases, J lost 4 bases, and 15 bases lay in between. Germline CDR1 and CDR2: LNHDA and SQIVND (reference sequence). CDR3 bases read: TGTGCCAGTAGAAGGTCGGGCGGGGATAATGAAAAA. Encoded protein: CASRRSGGDNEK. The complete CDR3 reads CASRRSGGDNEKLFF.

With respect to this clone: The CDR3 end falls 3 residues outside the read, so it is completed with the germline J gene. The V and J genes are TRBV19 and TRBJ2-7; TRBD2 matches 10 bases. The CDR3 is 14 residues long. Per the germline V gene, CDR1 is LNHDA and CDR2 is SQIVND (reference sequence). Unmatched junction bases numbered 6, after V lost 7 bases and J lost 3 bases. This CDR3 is CASKRAGGNYEQYF. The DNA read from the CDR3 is TGTGCCAGTAAGAGAGCGGGAGGGAACTACGAG.

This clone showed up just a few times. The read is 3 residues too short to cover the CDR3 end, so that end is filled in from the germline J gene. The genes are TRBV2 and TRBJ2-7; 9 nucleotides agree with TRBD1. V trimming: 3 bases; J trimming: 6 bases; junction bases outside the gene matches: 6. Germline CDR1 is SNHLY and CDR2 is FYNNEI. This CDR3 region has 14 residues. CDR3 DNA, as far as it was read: TGTGCCAGCAGTGATGTAGGACAGGGGTCCGAG. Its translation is CASSDVGQGSE. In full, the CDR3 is CASSDVGQGSEQYF.

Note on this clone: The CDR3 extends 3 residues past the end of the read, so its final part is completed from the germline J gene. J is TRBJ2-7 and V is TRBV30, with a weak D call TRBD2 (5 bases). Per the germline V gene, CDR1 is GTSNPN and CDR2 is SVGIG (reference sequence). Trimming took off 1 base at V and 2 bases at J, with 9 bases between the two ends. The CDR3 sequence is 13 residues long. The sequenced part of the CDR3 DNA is TGTGCCTGGAGTGCAACTAGTGCCTACGAG. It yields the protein CAWSATSAYE. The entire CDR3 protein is CAWSATSAYEQYF. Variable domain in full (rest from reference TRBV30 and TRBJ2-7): SQTIHQWPATLVQPVGSPLSLECTVEGTSNPNLYWYRQAAGRGLQLLFYSVGIGQISSEVPQNLSASRPQDRQFILSSKKLLLSDSGFYLCAWSATSAYEQYFGPGTRLTVT.